A selection of T cell receptor beta chains follows, all from one sample in a study of pediatric ulcerative colitis. The table came from immunoSEQ multiplex PCR; TCRdb's copy has only in-frame clones and leaves some out. The table shows more than 35,000 clones, with roughly 73% occurring only once. What was sequenced was gut tissue. The receptor set was obtained from a boy aged 5-17 years with moderate ulcerative colitis. CDR3s include the opening cysteine and the closing phenylalanine or tryptophan. The order of the fields is J gene, clone size, V gene, D gene, CDR3 DNA, CDR3 protein. A D gene is named only where the DNA matches it firmly. Only part of the rows carry a size: once, few, many, or a class if the clone is expanded.

TRBJ1-1,-,TRBV7-9,TRBD1,TGTGCCAGCAGCCTCGACAGGGGTTCTGAAGCTTTCTTT,CASSLDRGSEAFF
TRBJ1-2,few,TRBV7-2,TRBD1,TGTGCCAGCAGCCCCCGGGACAGGGGGATTTGGGGCTACACCTTC,CASSPRDRGIWGYTF
TRBJ2-3,once,TRBV5-1,-,TGCGCCAGCAGCCCCTTGACTCCCGGGGGCACAGATACGCAGTATTTT,CASSPLTPGGTDTQYF
TRBJ1-4,-,TRBV28,-,TGTGCCAGCAGCTGGGGGGACGGCCTTAATGAAAAACTGTTTTTT,CASSWGDGLNEKLFF
TRBJ2-1,-,TRBV27,TRBD2,TGTGCCAGCAGTTCATCTGCGGGAGAGAGAAACAATGAGCAGTTCTTC,CASSSSAGERNNEQFF
TRBJ1-2,-,TRBV28,-,TGTGCCAGCAGTTTAAGGGGAAGTGGCTACACCTTC,CASSLRGSGYTF
TRBJ2-1,-,TRBV5-4,-,TGTGCCAGCAGCCCTGACTTGGGACACAATGAGCAGTTCTTC,CASSPDLGHNEQFF
TRBJ2-7,-,TRBV19,-,TGTGCCAGTAGCATTGGTTACGAGCAGTACTTC,CASSIGYEQYF
TRBJ2-7,-,TRBV10-3,TRBD2,TGTGCCATCAGGCTAGCGGGAGGCCCCTACGAGCAGTACTTC,CAIRLAGGPYEQYF
TRBJ2-3,few,TRBV30,-,TGTGCCTGGAGTGGGGCGTTTGGGTTCGATACGCAGTATTTT,CAWSGAFGFDTQYF
TRBJ1-2,-,TRBV15,TRBD1,TGTGCCACCAGCAGTAATTACGGGAGGACAGGAGATTATGGCTACACCTTC,CATSSNYGRTGDYGYTF
TRBJ1-1,-,TRBV7-9,TRBD1,TGTGCCAGCAGCCCCCGGGACAGGGCCGGAGGCACTGAAGCTTTCTTT,CASSPRDRAGGTEAFF
TRBJ1-1,-,TRBV7-3,-,TGTGCCAGCAGCTTAGCGGGGGACACTGAAGCTTTCTTT,CASSLAGDTEAFF
TRBJ1-4,-,TRBV6-1,TRBD1,TGTGCCAGCAGTGACGGACAGGACCTTGAAAAACTGTTTTTT,CASSDGQDLEKLFF
TRBJ2-5,-,TRBV7-7,-,TGTGCCAGCAGTAATGGGGGTGAGGAGACCCAGTACTTC,CASSNGGEETQYF
TRBJ1-2,-,TRBV2,TRBD1,TGTGCCAGCAGTGAAGGGAGGGGGCGGCGGATCGGCTACACCTTC,CASSEGRGRRIGYTF
TRBJ2-7,-,TRBV6-5,TRBD2,TGTGCCAGCAGTTACTCCCGACTAGCGGGAGGGAGCGAGCAGTACTTC,CASSYSRLAGGSEQYF
TRBJ1-5,-,TRBV19,-,TGTGCCACCTCTGGATTGTCGGGAAATCAGCCCCAGCATTTT,CATSGLSGNQPQHF
TRBJ2-1,-,TRBV14,-,TGTGCCAGCAGCCAGGCTAGCTACAATGAGCAGTTCTTC,CASSQASYNEQFF
TRBJ1-6,-,TRBV5-1,-,TGCGCCAGCACCATTGGGTCGGATTCACCCCTCCACTTT,CASTIGSDSPLHF
TRBJ1-2,-,TRBV28,-,TGTGCCACAAGCAGATCTACAGGACCCTATGGCTACACCTTC,CATSRSTGPYGYTF
TRBJ1-1,-,TRBV4-3,-,TGCGCCAGCAGCCGCGAGGGACACCGAAACACTGAAGCTTTCTTT,CASSREGHRNTEAFF
TRBJ2-6,few,TRBV7-2,-,TGTGCCAGCAGCTTAACGGGGGGCCTGGGGGCCAACGTCCTGACTTTC,CASSLTGGLGANVLTF
TRBJ2-2,-,TRBV18,TRBD1,TGTGCCAGCTCCCCTCCCGGGACAGGGAACACCGGGGAGCTGTTTTTT,CASSPPGTGNTGELFF
TRBJ2-1,once,TRBV14,-,TGTGCCAGCAGTCAAAGAGGGGGTGCCCCCTTTTACAATGAGCAGTTCTTC,CASSQRGGAPFYNEQFF
TRBJ2-7,-,TRBV21-1,-,TGTGCCAGCAGCAAAGAATCGGGTTACGAGCAGTACTTC,CASSKESGYEQYF
TRBJ2-7,-,TRBV18,TRBD1,TGTGCCAGCTCACTGCAGGGGGTAGGTACCTACGAGCAGTACTTC,CASSLQGVGTYEQYF
TRBJ2-6,-,TRBV28,-,TGTGCCAGCAGTGGGGGGAGACTCTCTGGGGCCAACGTCCTGACTTTC,CASSGGRLSGANVLTF
TRBJ1-2,-,TRBV15,-,TGTGCCACCAGCAGGGAAGTCAGGATCTATGGCTACACCTTC,CATSREVRIYGYTF
TRBJ1-1,-,TRBV28,-,TGTGCCAGCAGTTTTCGACTGGGAGACACTGAAGCTTTCTTT,CASSFRLGDTEAFF
TRBJ1-5,once,TRBV7-6,-,TGTGCCAGCAGCTTGGGGGGATCGGATCAGCCCCAGCATTTT,CASSLGGSDQPQHF
TRBJ2-3,few,TRBV7-9,-,TGTGCCAGTCGGGTCGCAAATTCAGATACGCAGTATTTT,CASRVANSDTQYF
TRBJ1-1,once,TRBV23-1,-,TGCGCCAGCAGTCAACGGGGACTTTTTGAAGCTTTCTTT,CASSQRGLFEAFF
TRBJ1-2,-,TRBV5-5,-,TGTGCCAGCAGTCACGACAGCAAATTCTATGGCTACACCTTC,CASSHDSKFYGYTF
TRBJ2-2,few,TRBV7-9,TRBD1,TGTGCCAGCAGCCCACCCTTCGGCGGGACAGGCAACACCGGGGAGCTGTTTTTT,CASSPPFGGTGNTGELFF
TRBJ1-1,few,TRBV7-9,-,TGTGCCAGCAGCTTAGGGGCCCCGGTGGGGGTTGAAGAAGCTTTCTTT,CASSLGAPVGVEEAFF
TRBJ2-1,-,TRBV28,TRBD2,TGTGCCAGCATGGGCGGGGGGGCAGTTAATGAGCAGTTCTTC,CASMGGGAVNEQFF
TRBJ1-2,-,TRBV4-3,TRBD1,TGCGCCAGCAGCGTCGGGACAGGACCCGGCTATGGCTACACCTTC,CASSVGTGPGYGYTF
TRBJ1-2,-,TRBV28,TRBD1,TGTGCCAGCAGCGAAGACAGGGCCAACTATGGCTACACCTTC,CASSEDRANYGYTF
TRBJ1-2,-,TRBV19,-,TGTGCCAGTAATCGAGGGGACTATGGCTACACCTTC,CASNRGDYGYTF
TRBJ1-2,-,TRBV10-3,TRBD1,TGTGCCATCAGTACGGGACAGGTTGACGGCTACACCTTC,CAISTGQVDGYTF
TRBJ2-5,-,TRBV5-6,TRBD1,TGTGCCAGCAGCCCGCCAGGGACAGGGGGCGAGACCCAGTACTTC,CASSPPGTGGETQYF
TRBJ2-1,-,TRBV4-1,-,TGCGCCAGCAGCCAAGTTAGGTTGGGGAATGAGCAGTTCTTC,CASSQVRLGNEQFF
TRBJ1-6,-,TRBV5-1,-,TGCGCCAGCAGCCCCGGAGAACTTGAAAATTCACCCCTCCACTTT,CASSPGELENSPLHF
TRBJ1-5,-,TRBV21-1,-,TGTGCCAGCAAGGGGGGATTCAATCAGCCCCAGCATTTT,CASKGGFNQPQHF
TRBJ2-1,-,TRBV15,-,TGTGCCACCCGACTACAAGGGGTAGGGAATGAGCAGTTCTTC,CATRLQGVGNEQFF
TRBJ2-7,-,TRBV7-6,-,TGTGCCAGCAGCTTGTTCTCAATTGCCTACGAGCAGTACTTC,CASSLFSIAYEQYF
TRBJ2-5,-,TRBV5-4,-,TGTGCCAGCAGCCCGGCAGGAGAAGAGACCCAGTACTTC,CASSPAGEETQYF
TRBJ2-5,-,TRBV7-2,-,TGTGCCGCCCGACCCCGGAACCAAGAGACCCAGTACTTC,CAARPRNQETQYF
TRBJ1-1,-,TRBV28,-,TGTGCCAGCAGTTTAAGTCAGGAATGGGAGAAGAACACTGAAGCTTTCTTT,CASSLSQEWEKNTEAFF
TRBJ2-1,once,TRBV7-2,TRBD2,TGTGCCAGCAGCCCGCAGCGGGAGGTCTACAATGAGCAGTTCTTC,CASSPQREVYNEQFF
TRBJ2-3,-,TRBV5-4,-,TGTGCCAGCAGCTCGGGGGTACCGGGCCGCACAGATACGCAGTATTTT,CASSSGVPGRTDTQYF
TRBJ2-3,-,TRBV29-1,-,TGCAGCTCCCTTTCAGCGGGCCGCACAGATACGCAGTATTTT,CSSLSAGRTDTQYF
TRBJ2-1,once,TRBV2,TRBD1,TGTGCCAGCAGTGGGGACAGGTACAATGAGCAGTTCTTC,CASSGDRYNEQFF
TRBJ2-2,-,TRBV11-1,-,TGTGCCAGCAGCTTCTCAGAACTCACCGGGGAGCTGTTTTTT,CASSFSELTGELFF
TRBJ1-1,-,TRBV13,TRBD1,TGTGCCAGCAGCTGGACAGGAGCCCTCACTGAAGCTTTCTTT,CASSWTGALTEAFF
TRBJ1-2,-,TRBV6-1,-,TGTGCCAGCAAGACAGCCCCTAACTATGGCTACACCTTC,CASKTAPNYGYTF
TRBJ2-2,-,TRBV5-1,-,TGCGCCAGCATTGCCGGATGGGACGCCGGGGAGCTGTTTTTT,CASIAGWDAGELFF
TRBJ1-5,-,TRBV6-1,TRBD1,TGTGCCAGCAGTACACAGGGGGCGGACAATCAGCCCCAGCATTTT,CASSTQGADNQPQHF